Following are 20 T cell receptor beta chains from one sample sequenced in a study of human T cells and chemical hapten exposure. The time point: patch test 3, about 24 weeks after DPC sensitization. The treatment: therapeutic diphenylcyclopropenone sensitization with weekly scalp DPC. TCRdb independently ran MiXCR on the RACE reads; one entry per CDR3 protein. This sample has approximately 80,000 distinct CDR3 sequences; 10% to 15% occur once, and the top ten carry 5.7%. The sequenced sample was whole blood, obtained in connection with sensitization to the hapten diphenylcyclopropenone (DPC). All receptors come from a woman in her forties or fifties with alopecia areata. Some clones in this sample may be carry-over from other donors' samples.

This clonotype was picked up a small number of times. CDR3 sequence reads: CASSLAKGQYNEQFF. CDR3 sequence (DNA): TGTGCCAGCAGCTTAGCAAAGGGACAGTACAATGAGCAGTTCTTC. The V call is TRBV7-9, the J call TRBJ2-1, with 7 bases identical to TRBD1. The CDR3 length is 15 residues. J lost 4 bases, V lost 0 bases, and 3 bases had no gene match. CDR1 and CDR2 (germline): SEHNR, FQNEAQ (reference sequence).

This clonotype turned up a few times. This rearrangement joins TRBV5-1 to TRBJ2-5; weak D call: TRBD2 (5 bases). Between the trimmed V and J ends, which lost 0 bases and 2 bases, there was a span of 8 bases. This CDR3 contains 14 residues. The germline V gene encodes CDR1 SGHRS and CDR2 YFSETQ. CDR3 loop: CASSLGGYQETQYF. The CDR3 DNA is TGCGCCAGCAGCTTGGGCGGGTATCAAGAGACCCAGTACTTC.

This clonotype turned up a few times. The chain employs TRBV10-3 and TRBJ2-7; the D gene is possibly TRBD1 (5 bases). CDR3 size: 13 residues. Germline values: CDR1 ENHRY, CDR2 SYGVKD. Trimming took 2 bases from V and 3 from J, leaving 8 bases between them. Here the CDR3 DNA reads TGTGCCATCAGTGAGACAGGCCTCTACGAGCAGTACTTC. Translating it yields CAISETGLYEQYF.

This clonotype was seen more than once but under ten times. The rearrangement uses TRBV3-1 and TRBJ2-7, with TRBD1 as a possible D gene (6 bases). The CDR3 runs 13 residues. The ends were cut back, 1 base at V and 2 bases at J, with 6 bases in the middle. Germline loops: CDR1 LGHDT, CDR2 YNNKEL (reference sequence). The CDR3 spells CASSQGQAYEQYF. In DNA, the CDR3 is TGTGCCAGCAGCCAAGGACAGGCCTACGAGCAGTACTTC.

This clonotype was detected a few times. The V and J genes are TRBV11-2 and TRBJ2-7; D gene uncertain. There are 12 residues in the CDR3. Deletions cut 5 bases from V and 1 base from J, with 6 bases between. Germline CDR1 SGHAT, CDR2 FQNNGV. CDR3 sequence reads: CASSRSSYEQYF. CDR3 sequence (DNA): TGTGCCAGCAGCCGAAGTTCCTACGAGCAGTACTTC. The entire variable domain, with the rest obtained from reference TRBV11-2 and TRBJ2-7, is as follows: EAGVAQSPRYKIIEKRQSVAFWCNPISGHATLYWYQQILGQGPKLLIQFQNNGVVDDSQLPKDRFSAERLKGVDSTLKIQPAKLEDSAVYLCASSRSSYEQYFGPGTRLTVT.

This chain links TRBV14 with TRBJ2-1; TRBD1 matches at 7 bases. Unmatched junction bases numbered 13, after V lost 2 bases and J lost 6 bases. Germline CDR1 reads SGHDN; CDR2 reads FVKESK. The CDR3 contains 17 residues. CDR3: CASSQRGTATLSNEQFF. The CDR3 bases are TGTGCCAGCAGCCAACGAGGGACAGCCACTCTTAGCAATGAGCAGTTCTTC.

As to this clonotype: A much more abundant neighbour one base away suggests this may be a read error. The V gene is TRBV5-1, the J gene TRBJ2-3, with 7 bases that match TRBD1. The CDR3 spans 15 residues. V lost 4 bases to trimming and J lost 4 bases; unmatched junction nucleotides: 9. Germline V gene lookup returns CDR1 SGHRS and CDR2 YFSETQ. CDR3 in amino acids: CASSETGLGSDTQYF. CDR3 sequence (DNA): TGCGCCAGCAGCGAGACAGGGCTGGGTTCAGATACGCAGTATTTT.

V usage is TRBV6-6 and J usage is TRBJ1-5, with TRBD1 matching over 7 bases. V was pared by 2 bases and J by 0 bases, with 10 bases of the junction left unmatched. Germline V gene data show CDR1 as MNHNY and CDR2 as SVGAGI (reference sequence). The CDR3 runs to 18 residues. The CDR3 DNA reads as TGTGCCAGCAGTTACCGCCGTGGCAGGGGGGATAGCAATCAGCCCCAGCATTTT. It encodes CASSYRRGRGDSNQPQHF.

This clonotype was counted many times. The V gene is TRBV20-1, the J gene TRBJ2-7; weak D call: TRBD2 (5 bases). CDR1 and CDR2 from the germline V gene are DFQATT and SNEGSKA (reference sequence). V was cut by 3 bases and J by 2 bases, with 11 bases left in between. The CDR3 loop spans 13 amino acids. CDR3 DNA sequence: TGCAGTGCTAGGGGTGGAGGAACCTACGAGCAGTACTTC. Protein product: CSARGGGTYEQYF.

This clonotype was picked up many times. The rearrangement joins TRBV29-1 to TRBJ2-5; D might be TRBD2 (5 bases). Germline V gene data show CDR1 as SQVTM and CDR2 as ANQGSEA. Trimming took off 6 bases at V and 5 bases at J, with 19 bases between the two ends. The length of the CDR3 is 14 residues. CDR3 region: CSVNTGIQGETQYF. The CDR3 DNA reads TGCAGCGTCAATACCGGGATCCAAGGGGAGACCCAGTACTTC.

The V gene is TRBV29-1, the J gene TRBJ1-1; D not resolved. V was cut by 6 bases and J by 2 bases, with 10 bases left in between. Germline V gives CDR1 SQVTM, CDR2 ANQGSEA. The CDR3 consists of 12 residues. The DNA for the CDR3 is TGCAGCGTCCAGAAGTATAACACTGAAGCTTTCTTT. Translated, it gives CSVQKYNTEAFF.

In this sample, this clonotype turned up many times. This sequence joins TRBV20-1 and TRBJ2-2; TRBD2 aligns across 9 bases. The J segment lost 4 bases and the V segment lost 4 bases, leaving 4 bases of the junction unmatched. The V gene's germline CDR1 is DFQATT and CDR2 SNEGSKA (reference sequence). CDR3 length: 14 amino acids. CDR3 DNA sequence: TGCAGTGCTATTGCTAGCGGGACCACCGGGGAGCTGTTTTTT. This translates into CSAIASGTTGELFF.

V usage is TRBV2 and J usage is TRBJ1-1, with D maybe TRBD1 (5 bases). The CDR3 has 13 amino acids. V lost 4 bases and J 6 bases, leaving 12 bases between the germline ends. Germline V gene data show CDR1 as SNHLY and CDR2 as FYNNEI. Here the CDR3 DNA reads TGTGCCAGCAGTGTTCAGGGAGGCCCTGAAGCTTTCTTT. Encoded protein: CASSVQGGPEAFF.

This chain connects TRBV29-1 to TRBJ1-1; the match to TRBD1 covers 10 bases. CDR3 length: 15 amino acids. CDR1 is SQVTM, CDR2 ANQGSEA, per germline. With 1 base clipped from V and 11 bases from J, the junction kept 13 bases outside the gene matches. This chain's CDR3 is CSVEVSPTGGRDAFF. CDR3 in DNA: TGCAGCGTTGAAGTTTCCCCGACAGGGGGCAGAGACGCTTTCTTT.

CDR3 sequence: CSVLTSGPYEQYF. In DNA, the CDR3 is TGCAGCGTCCTAACTAGCGGACCCTACGAGCAGTACTTC. The V and J genes are TRBV29-1 and TRBJ2-7, with TRBD2 matching 8 bases. The CDR3 totals 13 residues. V dropped 6 bases and J dropped 2; count of bases not matched to a gene: 6. Germline CDR1 and CDR2: SQVTM and ANQGSEA.

Ten or more counts support this clonotype. The V call is TRBV7-6, the J call TRBJ2-1; the match to TRBD2 covers 11 bases. Germline CDR1 SGHVS, CDR2 FNYEAQ. V shed 6 bases, J shed 5 bases, and the junction held 12 bases outside the gene matches. There are 17 residues in the CDR3. The CDR3 reads CASSFTAGTSGHNEQFF. The CDR3 coding sequence is TGTGCCAGCAGTTTTACCGCCGGGACTAGCGGCCACAATGAGCAGTTCTTC.

This clonotype was counted a few times. The V call is TRBV29-1, the J call TRBJ2-1; 10 positions match TRBD2. The CDR3 loop spans 13 amino acids. In germline, CDR1 is SQVTM, CDR2 ANQGSEA. With V trimmed by 3 bases and J by 6 bases, 2 bases remained unmatched. CDR3 DNA sequence: TGCAGCGTTGATCTAGCGGGAGCCAATGAGCAGTTCTTC. This sequence encodes CSVDLAGANEQFF.

This clonotype has a handful of counts. The J gene is TRBJ2-1, the V gene TRBV5-1; D ambiguous. The V gene's germline CDR1 is SGHRS and CDR2 YFSETQ. This CDR3 is 14 amino acids long. Trimming took off 5 bases at V and 7 bases at J, with 16 bases between the two ends. This CDR3 is CASRNREAENEQFF. In DNA form, the CDR3 reads TGCGCCAGCAGGAACCGAGAGGCCGAGAATGAGCAGTTCTTC.

This rearrangement joins TRBV5-4 to TRBJ2-3; the match to TRBD2 covers 7 bases. Trimming took 4 bases from V and 1 from J; bases not matched to a gene: 6. The CDR3 spans 15 residues. Germline V gene sequence: CDR1 SGHNT, CDR2 YYREEE (reference sequence). The CDR3 DNA sequence: TGTGCCAGCAGCGGGAGCGGGATCGGCACAGATACGCAGTATTTT. Amino acid sequence: CASSGSGIGTDTQYF.

The J gene is TRBJ2-5, the V gene TRBV29-1, with no clear D. V was clipped by 8 bases and J by 3 bases, with 13 bases between them. This CDR3 spans 12 amino acids. Germline CDR1 reads SQVTM; CDR2 reads ANQGSEA. In DNA, the CDR3 is TGCAGCTGTACGAACCGGGAAGAGACCCAGTACTTC. Translated: CSCTNREETQYF.